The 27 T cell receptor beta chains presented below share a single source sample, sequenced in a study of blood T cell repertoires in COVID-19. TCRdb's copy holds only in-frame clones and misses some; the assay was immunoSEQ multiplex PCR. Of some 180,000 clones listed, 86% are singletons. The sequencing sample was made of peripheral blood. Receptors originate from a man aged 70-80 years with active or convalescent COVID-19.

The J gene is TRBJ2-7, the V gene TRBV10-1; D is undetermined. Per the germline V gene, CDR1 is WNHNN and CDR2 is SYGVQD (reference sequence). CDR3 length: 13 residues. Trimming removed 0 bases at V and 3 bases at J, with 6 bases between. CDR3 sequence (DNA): TGCGCCAGCAGTGAGTCGTCTCGCTACGAGCAGTACTTC. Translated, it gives CASSESSRYEQYF.

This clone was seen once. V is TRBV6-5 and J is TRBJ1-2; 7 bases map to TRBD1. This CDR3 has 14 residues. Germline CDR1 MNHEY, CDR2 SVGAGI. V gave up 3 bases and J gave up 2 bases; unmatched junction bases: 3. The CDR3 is CASSYRGRNYGYTF. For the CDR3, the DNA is TGTGCCAGCAGTTATAGGGGGCGGAACTATGGCTACACCTTC.

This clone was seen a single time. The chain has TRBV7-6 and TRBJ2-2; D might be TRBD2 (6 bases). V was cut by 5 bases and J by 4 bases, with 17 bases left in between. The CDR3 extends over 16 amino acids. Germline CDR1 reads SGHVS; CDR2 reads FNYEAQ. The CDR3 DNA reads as TGTGCCAGCAGCCCCGGCGGCGGGGAGATCACCGGGGAGCTGTTTTTT. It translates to CASSPGGGEITGELFF.

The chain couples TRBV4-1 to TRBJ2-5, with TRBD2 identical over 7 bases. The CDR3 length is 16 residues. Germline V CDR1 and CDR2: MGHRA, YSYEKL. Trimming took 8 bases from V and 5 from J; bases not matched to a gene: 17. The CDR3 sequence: CASSRGNRHLRETQYF. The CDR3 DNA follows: TGCGCCAGCTCGCGGGGGAACAGGCACCTCCGGGAGACCCAGTACTTC.

The CDR3 sequence: CASSPAGPNTGELFF. Here the CDR3 DNA reads TGTGCCAGCTCACCAGCGGGCCCGAACACCGGGGAGCTGTTTTTT. This chain links TRBV18 with TRBJ2-2; possibly TRBD2 for D (5 bases). CDR3 length: 15 amino acids. CDR1 is KGHSH, CDR2 LQKENI, per germline. Trimming pared 2 bases from V and 0 bases from J, leaving 7 bases between.

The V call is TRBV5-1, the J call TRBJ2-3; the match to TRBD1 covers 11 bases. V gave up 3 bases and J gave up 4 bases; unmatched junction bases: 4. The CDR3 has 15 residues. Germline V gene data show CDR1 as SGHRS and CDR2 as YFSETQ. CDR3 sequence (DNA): TGCGCCAGCAGCTCCGGACAGGGGGCGGCAGATACGCAGTATTTT. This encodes CASSSGQGAADTQYF.

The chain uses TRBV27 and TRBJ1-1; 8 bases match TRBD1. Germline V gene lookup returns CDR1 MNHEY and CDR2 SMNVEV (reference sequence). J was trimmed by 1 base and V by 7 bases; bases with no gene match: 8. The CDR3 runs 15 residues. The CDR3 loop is CASKPPGQANTEAFF. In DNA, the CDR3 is TGTGCCAGCAAACCGCCGGGACAGGCGAACACTGAAGCTTTCTTT.

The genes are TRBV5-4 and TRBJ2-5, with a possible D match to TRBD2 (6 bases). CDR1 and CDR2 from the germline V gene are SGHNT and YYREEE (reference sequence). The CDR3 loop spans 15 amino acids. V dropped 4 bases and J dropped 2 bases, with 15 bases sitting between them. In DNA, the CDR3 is TGTGCCAGCAGCGAACTAGCAGCAACGCAAGAGACCCAGTACTTC. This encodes CASSELAATQETQYF. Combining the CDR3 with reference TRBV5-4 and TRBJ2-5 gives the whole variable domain ETGVTQSPTHLIKTRGQQVTLRCSSQSGHNTVSWYQQALGQGPQFIFQYYREEENGRGNFPPRFSGLQFPNYSSELNVNALELDDSALYLCASSELAATQETQYFGPGTRLLVL.

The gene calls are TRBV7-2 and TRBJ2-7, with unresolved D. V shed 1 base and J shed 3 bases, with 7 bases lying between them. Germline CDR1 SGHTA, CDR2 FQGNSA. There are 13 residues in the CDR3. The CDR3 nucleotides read TGTGCCAGCAGCTTAGGGCAGTTCTACGAGCAGTACTTC. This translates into CASSLGQFYEQYF.

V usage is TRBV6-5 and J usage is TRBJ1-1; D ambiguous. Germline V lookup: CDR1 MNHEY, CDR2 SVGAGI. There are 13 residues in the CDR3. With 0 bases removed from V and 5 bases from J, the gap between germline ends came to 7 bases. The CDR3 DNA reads TGTGCCAGCAGTTACTCGAGGCCTACTGAAGCTTTCTTT. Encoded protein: CASSYSRPTEAFF.

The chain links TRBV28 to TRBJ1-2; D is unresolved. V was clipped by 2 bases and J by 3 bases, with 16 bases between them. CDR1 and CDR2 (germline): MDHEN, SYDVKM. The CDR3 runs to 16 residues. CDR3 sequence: CASSLLPRLFDYGYTF. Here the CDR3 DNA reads TGTGCCAGCAGTTTACTCCCGCGATTGTTCGACTATGGCTACACCTTC.

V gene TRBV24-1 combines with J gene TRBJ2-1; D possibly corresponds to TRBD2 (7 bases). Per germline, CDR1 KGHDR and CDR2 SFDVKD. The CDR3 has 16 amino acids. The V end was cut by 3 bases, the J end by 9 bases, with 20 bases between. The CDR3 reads CATSDARGEGGSEQFF. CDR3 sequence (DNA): TGTGCCACCAGTGATGCCCGAGGGGAGGGGGGAAGTGAGCAGTTCTTC.

For the CDR3, the DNA is TGTGCCAGCAGTTTCCCTCCGGGACCCCTCGGAGGGAATCAGCCCCAGCATTTT. Its translation is CASSFPPGPLGGNQPQHF. The chain employs TRBV28 and TRBJ1-5; a weak D match, TRBD1 (5 bases). The CDR3 covers 18 residues. CDR1 and CDR2 from the germline V gene are MDHEN and SYDVKM. The V gene lost 3 bases and the J gene lost 4 bases, with 22 bases spanning the gap.

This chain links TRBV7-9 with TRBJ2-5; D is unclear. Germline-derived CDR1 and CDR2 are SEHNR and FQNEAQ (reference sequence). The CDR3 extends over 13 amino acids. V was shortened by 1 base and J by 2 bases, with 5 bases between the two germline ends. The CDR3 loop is CASSLVLQETQYF. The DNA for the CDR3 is TGTGCCAGCAGCTTAGTGTTACAAGAGACCCAGTACTTC. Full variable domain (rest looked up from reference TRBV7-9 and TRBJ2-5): DTGVSQNPRHKITKRGQNVTFRCDPISEHNRLYWYRQTLGQGPEFLTYFQNEAQLEKSRLLSDRFSAERPKGSFSTLEIQRTEQGDSAMYLCASSLVLQETQYFGPGTRLLVL.

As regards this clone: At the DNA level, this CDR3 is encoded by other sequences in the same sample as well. The CDR3 sequence: CSARGTEAFF. For the CDR3, the DNA is TGCAGTGCCCGGGGCACTGAAGCTTTCTTT. V usage is TRBV20-1 and J usage is TRBJ1-1; D is uncertain. Germline V gene sequence: CDR1 DFQATT, CDR2 SNEGSKA (reference sequence). Trimming left V 6 bases short and J 4 bases short, with 6 bases between. The length of the CDR3 is 10 residues.

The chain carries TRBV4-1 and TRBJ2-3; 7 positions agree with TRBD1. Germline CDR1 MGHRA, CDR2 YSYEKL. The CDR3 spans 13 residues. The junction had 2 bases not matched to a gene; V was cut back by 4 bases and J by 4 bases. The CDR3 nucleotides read TGCGCCAGCAGCCGTCAGGGGGCAGATACGCAGTATTTT. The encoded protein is CASSRQGADTQYF.

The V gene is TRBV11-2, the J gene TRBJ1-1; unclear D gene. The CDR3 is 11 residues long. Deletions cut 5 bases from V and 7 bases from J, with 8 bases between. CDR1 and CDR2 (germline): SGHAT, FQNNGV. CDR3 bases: TGTGCCAGCAGCCGCGGGGTTGAAGCTTTCTTT. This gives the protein CASSRGVEAFF.

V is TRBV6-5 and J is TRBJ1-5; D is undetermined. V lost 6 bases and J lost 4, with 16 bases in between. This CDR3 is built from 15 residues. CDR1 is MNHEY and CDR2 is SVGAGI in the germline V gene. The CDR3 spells CASRRTGLSNQPQHF. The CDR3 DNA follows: TGTGCCAGCAGGCGGACCGGACTATCAAATCAGCCCCAGCATTTT.

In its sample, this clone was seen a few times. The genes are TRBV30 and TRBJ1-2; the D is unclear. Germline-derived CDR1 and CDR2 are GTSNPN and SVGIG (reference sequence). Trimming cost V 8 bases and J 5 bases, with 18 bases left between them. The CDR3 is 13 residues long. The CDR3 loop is CAAPWRRAYGYTF. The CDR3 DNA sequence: TGTGCCGCCCCGTGGAGGCGTGCTTATGGCTACACCTTC.

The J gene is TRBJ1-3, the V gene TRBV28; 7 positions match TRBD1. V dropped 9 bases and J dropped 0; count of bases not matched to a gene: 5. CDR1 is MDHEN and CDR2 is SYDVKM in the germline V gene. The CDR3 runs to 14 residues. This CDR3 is CASNRGASGNTIYF. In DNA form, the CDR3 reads TGTGCCAGTAACAGGGGCGCCTCTGGAAACACCATATATTTT.

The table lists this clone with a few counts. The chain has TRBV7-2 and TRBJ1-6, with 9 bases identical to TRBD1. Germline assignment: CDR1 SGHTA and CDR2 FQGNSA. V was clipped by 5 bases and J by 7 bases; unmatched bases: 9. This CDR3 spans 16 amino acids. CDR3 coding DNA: TGTGCCAGCAGCCCTCCCCGGGACAGGGCGAATTCACCCCTCCACTTT. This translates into CASSPPRDRANSPLHF.

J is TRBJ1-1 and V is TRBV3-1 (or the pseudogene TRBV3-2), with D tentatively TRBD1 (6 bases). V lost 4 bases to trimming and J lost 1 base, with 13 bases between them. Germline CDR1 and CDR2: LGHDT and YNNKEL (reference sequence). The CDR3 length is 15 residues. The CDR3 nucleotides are TGTGCCAGCAGCCCAGGTATCAGGGGGAACACTGAAGCTTTCTTT. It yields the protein CASSPGIRGNTEAFF.

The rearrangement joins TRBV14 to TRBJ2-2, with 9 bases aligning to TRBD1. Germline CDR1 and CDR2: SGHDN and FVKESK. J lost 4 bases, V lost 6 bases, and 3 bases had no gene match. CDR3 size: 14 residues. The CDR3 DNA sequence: TGTGCCAGCAGTCGGGACAGGGTCACCGGGGAGCTGTTTTTT. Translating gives CASSRDRVTGELFF.

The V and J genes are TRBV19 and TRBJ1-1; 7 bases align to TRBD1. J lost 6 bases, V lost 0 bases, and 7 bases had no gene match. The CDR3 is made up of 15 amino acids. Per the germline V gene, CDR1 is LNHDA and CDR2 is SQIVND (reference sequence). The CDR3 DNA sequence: TGTGCCAGTAGTATAGATCTCCAGGGGGGTCCTGAAGCTTTCTTT. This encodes CASSIDLQGGPEAFF.

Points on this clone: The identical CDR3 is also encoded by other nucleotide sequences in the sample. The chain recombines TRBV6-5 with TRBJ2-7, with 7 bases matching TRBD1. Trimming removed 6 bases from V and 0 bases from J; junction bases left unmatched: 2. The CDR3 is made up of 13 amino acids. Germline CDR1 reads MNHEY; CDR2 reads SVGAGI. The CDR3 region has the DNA TGTGCCAGCAGCTGGGACAGCTCCTACGAGCAGTACTTC. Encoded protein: CASSWDSSYEQYF.

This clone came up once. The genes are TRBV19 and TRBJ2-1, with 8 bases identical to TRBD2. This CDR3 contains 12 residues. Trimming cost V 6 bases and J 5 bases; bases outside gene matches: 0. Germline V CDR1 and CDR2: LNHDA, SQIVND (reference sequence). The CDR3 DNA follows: TGTGCCAGTAGCGGGAGGGACAATGAGCAGTTCTTC. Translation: CASSGRDNEQFF.

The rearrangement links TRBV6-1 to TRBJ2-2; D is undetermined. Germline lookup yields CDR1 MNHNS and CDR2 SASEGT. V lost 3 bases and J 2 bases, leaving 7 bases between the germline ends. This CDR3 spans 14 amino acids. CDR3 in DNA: TGTGCCAGCAGTGAGAACAAAAACACCGGGGAGCTGTTTTTT. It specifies CASSENKNTGELFF.